The source of this TCR beta chain is a study of T cells after yellow fever vaccination. About the research overall: Fractions with few cells were prepared using SMART-Seq v4 Ultra Low Input.

Findings of the study overall: Post-booster repertoires again held most primary-vaccination clones (about 96% CD4, 80% to 90% CD8). Any FACS-sorted repertoire could hold abundant clonotypes that contaminate it from the bulk population.

As for this clonotype: Its antigen is currently unknown.

Generation of TCR cDNA used 5'RACE template switching (which added a universal primer site and UMIs). TCRdb itself ran the 5' RACE reads through MiXCR, one entry per CDR3 protein. This sample has about 630,000 distinct CDR3 sequences, with 12% found just once. The receptor was derived from a man in his thirties or forties who received the YFV17D yellow fever vaccine. This material consisted of PBMCs, taken on the day of the yellow fever booster vaccination.

The CDR3 spells CASSPLSGSGNEQFF. DNA for the CDR3: TGTGCCAGCTCACCATTAAGCGGGAGTGGGAATGAGCAGTTCTTC. V and J are TRBV18 and TRBJ2-1, with TRBD2 identical over 8 bases. The trim removed 2 bases at V and 7 bases at J, leaving 7 bases unmatched. The length of the CDR3 is 15 residues. CDR1 is KGHSH, CDR2 LQKENI, per germline.